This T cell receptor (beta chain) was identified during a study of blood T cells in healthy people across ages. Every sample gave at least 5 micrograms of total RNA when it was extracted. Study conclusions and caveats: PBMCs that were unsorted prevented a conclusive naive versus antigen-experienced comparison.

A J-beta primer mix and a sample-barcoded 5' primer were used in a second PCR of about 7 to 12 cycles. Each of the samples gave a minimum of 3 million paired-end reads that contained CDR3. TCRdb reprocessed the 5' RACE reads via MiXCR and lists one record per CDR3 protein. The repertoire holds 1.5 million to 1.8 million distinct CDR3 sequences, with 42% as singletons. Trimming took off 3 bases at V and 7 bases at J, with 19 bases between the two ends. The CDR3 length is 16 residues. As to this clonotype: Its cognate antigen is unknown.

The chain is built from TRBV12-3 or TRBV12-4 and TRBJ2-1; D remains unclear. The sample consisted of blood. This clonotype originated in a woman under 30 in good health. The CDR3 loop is CASSFFALVSRNEQFF. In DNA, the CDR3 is TGTGCCAGCAGTTTTTTCGCCCTTGTTTCCCGGAATGAGCAGTTCTTC.